One sample yielded the 15 T cell receptor beta chains listed below, sequenced in a study of T-cell reconstitution after alpha-beta-depleted transplantation in children. TCRbeta library preparation incorporated unique molecular identifiers. TCRdb reanalysed the PCR reads using MiXCR and keeps one entry per CDR3 protein. In the table there are fewer than 450,000 distinct CDR3 sequences, around 15% of which are singletons. Source: PBMCs, mostly from graft donor cells, taken 360 days after TCRalphabeta/CD19-depleted stem cell transplant. Every receptor here comes from a male patient between 2 and 15 years old who had a stem cell transplant for acute lymphoblastic leukemia, so the T cells may come from the graft donor.

The V call is TRBV9, the J call TRBJ2-1; 7 positions agree with TRBD2. Unmatched junction bases numbered 8, after V lost 0 bases and J lost 5 bases. The CDR3 is made up of 16 amino acids. Germline lookup yields CDR1 SGDLS and CDR2 YYNGEE. The CDR3 DNA reads as TGTGCCAGCAGCGTAGAGGCGGCGGGAGCGGACAATGAGCAGTTCTTC. This encodes CASSVEAAGADNEQFF.

This clonotype was seen many times. The chain employs TRBV20-1 and TRBJ2-1, with D possibly TRBD2 on 6 matching bases. Between the trimmed V and J ends, which lost 6 bases and 3 bases, there was a span of 12 bases. Germline CDR1 and CDR2: DFQATT and SNEGSKA (reference sequence). This CDR3 spans 13 amino acids. The CDR3 region has the DNA TGCAGTGCCACCGTGGAGGGCTACAATGAGCAGTTCTTC. Amino acid sequence: CSATVEGYNEQFF.

The chain joins TRBV3-1 to TRBJ2-1; 7 bases fit TRBD2. Losses at the gene ends were 3 bases for V and 4 bases for J; bases not matched to a gene: 12. CDR1 and CDR2 from the germline V gene are LGHDT and YNNKEL (reference sequence). The CDR3 is 17 amino acids. For the CDR3, the DNA is TGTGCCAGCAGCCATCCGTCACTAGCGAGAGCATACAATGAGCAGTTCTTC. Protein: CASSHPSLARAYNEQFF.

This rearrangement joins TRBV12-3 or TRBV12-4 to TRBJ2-1; 8 bases line up with TRBD1. The J segment lost 12 bases and the V segment lost 5 bases, leaving 3 bases of the junction unmatched. The length of the CDR3 is 11 residues. CDR3 in amino acids: CASSVGQGQFF. The CDR3 bases are TGTGCCAGCAGTGTCGGACAGGGGCAGTTCTTC.

This clonotype was counted a few times. As DNA, the CDR3 is TGTGCCAGCAGTTTCTACTATGGACAGCCCACAGATACGCAGTATTTT. Encoded protein: CASSFYYGQPTDTQYF. The chain couples TRBV12-3 or TRBV12-4 to TRBJ2-3; TRBD1 is a possible D gene (6 bases). The CDR3 consists of 16 residues. V was cut by 3 bases and J by 2 bases, with 15 bases left in between.

A few counts support this clonotype. The J gene is TRBJ2-1, the V gene TRBV12-3 or TRBV12-4, with TRBD1 identical over 8 bases. CDR3 length equals 16 residues. V gave up 6 bases and J gave up 7 bases; unmatched junction bases: 14. CDR3 in amino acids: CASRPGGPLAENEQFF. CDR3 bases: TGTGCCAGCAGACCAGGGGGCCCACTAGCAGAAAATGAGCAGTTCTTC.

This clonotype was detected ten times or more. The chain employs TRBV10-3 and TRBJ2-2; unclear D gene. The germline V gene has CDR1 ENHRY and CDR2 SYGVKD. The CDR3 is 14 residues long. V lost 11 bases and J 0 bases, leaving 13 bases between the germline ends. CDR3 nucleotide sequence: TGTGCCGCAAGACTTCTCGCGAACACCGGGGAGCTGTTTTTT. It yields the protein CAARLLANTGELFF.

This clonotype was recorded a few times. The chain joins TRBV20-1 to TRBJ2-7; 10 positions match TRBD1. Germline lookup yields CDR1 DFQATT and CDR2 SNEGSKA (reference sequence). Unmatched junction bases numbered 5, after V lost 0 bases and J lost 0 bases. The CDR3 sequence is 16 residues long. The CDR3 DNA follows: TGCAGTGCTAGAGATGATGGGACAGGGGCCTCCTACGAGCAGTACTTC. Protein: CSARDDGTGASYEQYF.

The chain has TRBV12-3 or TRBV12-4 and TRBJ1-5; D perhaps matches TRBD1 (5 bases). V dropped 3 bases and J dropped 0 bases, with 21 bases sitting between them. This CDR3 has 19 residues. The CDR3 spells CASSFGVEGMAYSNQPQHF. CDR3 coding DNA: TGTGCCAGCAGTTTCGGTGTGGAGGGGATGGCGTATAGCAATCAGCCCCAGCATTTT.

The rearrangement joins TRBV6-1 to TRBJ2-7, with D hard to call. CDR1 is MNHNS, CDR2 SASEGT, per germline. The CDR3 runs to 15 residues. With 6 bases removed from V and 6 bases from J, the gap between germline ends came to 21 bases. CDR3 sequence reads: CASRNGPLAVSEQYF. DNA of the CDR3: TGTGCCAGCAGGAATGGTCCATTAGCCGTATCCGAGCAGTACTTC.

The chain recombines TRBV18 with TRBJ2-2; D is ambiguous. Trimming took off 3 bases at V and 3 bases at J, with 5 bases between the two ends. There are 13 residues in the CDR3. Germline V gene sequence: CDR1 KGHSH, CDR2 LQKENI. The CDR3 DNA is TGTGCCAGCTCACCGAAGGACACCGGGGAGCTGTTTTTT. This encodes CASSPKDTGELFF. Using reference TRBV18 and TRBJ2-2 for the parts outside the CDR3, the full variable domain is NAGVMQNPRHLVRRRGQEARLRCSPMKGHSHVYWYRQLPEEGLKFMVYLQKENIIDESGMPKERFSAEFPKEGPSILRIQQVVRGDSAAYFCASSPKDTGELFFGEGSRLTVL.

The chain recombines TRBV5-1 with TRBJ1-2; unclear D gene. The CDR3 totals 16 residues. CDR1 and CDR2 from the germline V gene are SGHRS and YFSETQ. The V end lost 0 bases, the J end lost 6 bases, and 18 bases lay between the germline ends. The chain's CDR3 is CASSLGDPLTTDGYTF. The CDR3 DNA reads TGCGCCAGCAGCTTGGGAGACCCCCTAACGACCGATGGCTACACCTTC.

The chain uses TRBV5-1 and TRBJ1-1, with 8 bases identical to TRBD1. Germline CDR1 and CDR2: SGHRS and YFSETQ. V lost 3 bases and J lost 4; bases outside the gene matches: 11. CDR3 length: 16 amino acids. CDR3 in DNA: TGCGCCAGCAGCTCTGGACAGGGCCCCCCCGGCACTGAAGCTTTCTTT. This encodes CASSSGQGPPGTEAFF.

This clonotype was counted a few times. The chain joins TRBV20-1 to TRBJ2-7, with TRBD2 matching 7 bases. After removal of 0 bases from V and 2 bases from J, the junction contained 7 bases not matched to a gene. CDR1 DFQATT and CDR2 SNEGSKA come from the germline V gene (reference sequence). This CDR3 has 15 amino acids. The CDR3 spells CSAREGTKLPYEQYF. In nucleotides, the CDR3 is TGCAGTGCTAGAGAGGGGACTAAGCTCCCCTACGAGCAGTACTTC.

V and J are TRBV20-1 and TRBJ2-4, with a possible D match to TRBD1 (5 bases). Trimming took 3 bases from V and 9 from J, leaving 18 bases between them. Germline loops: CDR1 DFQATT, CDR2 SNEGSKA (reference sequence). The CDR3 contains 14 residues. CDR3 DNA sequence: TGCAGTGCTAGGGCCGCAGGGATAGCTGGCATTCAGTACTTC. Encoded protein: CSARAAGIAGIQYF.